This entry describes one T cell receptor (beta chain). The antigen it binds to is not known. Base qualities are not at hand, and no much larger clone is one base apart. The sample originates from a study of high-grade serous ovarian cancer treatment subgroups (dated by TCRdb to about 2021). Background on the whole study: A mean of about 14,000 reads and 7,500 or so unique TCR beta rearrangements per sample was generated by sequencing. The study examined TCR beta repertoires in high-grade serous ovarian cancer patients who were grouped under a laparoscopic triage algorithm by complete gross resection or by neoadjuvant chemotherapy response. The cohort comprised about 30 patients: around ten with no residual disease after primary surgery (R0), around ten excellent NACT responders, and around ten poor NACT responders. One primary tumor sample and two metastatic tumor samples were collected from each patient, for a total of 95 or so samples.

The 90 to 95 tumor samples underwent high-throughput TCR profiling with ImmunoSEQ. The source study handled its data this way. Repertoire diversity metrics included richness (unique productive sequences), clonality, evenness and relatedness; Bhattacharyya coefficient assessed similarity between samples. Conclusions stayed consistent in a sensitivity analysis that left out TCRs with fewer than two reads. TCRdb mirrors the immuneACCESS table, restricted to in-frame sequences. Some clones are absent from its copies; in checked studies, under half trace to an unresolved V gene, and the reason for the others is unknown. That table is the source of V, J and clone size, and D and trimming were worked out from the DNA. The sample table lists nearly 15,000 clones, approximately 87% of them with a count of one. Together, the top ten hold 5% to 8% of the sample. Collection of tumor samples took place before definitive surgery or chemotherapy. Genomic DNA was extracted by the MD Anderson Biospecimen Extraction Resource, and TCR sequencing was done by the MD Anderson Cancer Genomics Laboratory.

What the work shows at the level of the full study, not this receptor alone: Repertoire similarity ranging from about 0.095 to 0.79 was observed between tumors from the same patient, whereas almost no similarity was observed between different patients. Neoantigen level correlated positively with TCR clonal relatedness, and copy number variation and mutation load from whole-genome sequencing showed a positive trend with TCR clonal relatedness. TCR repertoire analyses focused on CDR3; CDR1 and CDR2 were not analyzed. Because bulk tumor TCR sequencing provided no spatial information, insight into HGSC tumor complexity and diversity was limited.

Material: tumor tissue. The TCR was taken from a human donor with high-grade serous ovarian cancer.

The DNA sequence is given as TGTGCCAGTAGCGCCGCACCGTCCTCCTACAATGAGCAGTTCTTC. The encoded protein is CASSAAPSSYNEQFF. The receptor chain draws on TRBV19 and TRBJ2-1; no D gene can be assigned with confidence. Via the germline V gene (reference sequence), CDR1 is LNHDA and CDR2 SQIVND. Including the terminal cysteine and phenylalanine, the CDR3 comprises 15 residues. Only the CDR3 portion is preserved as DNA: 45 bases, with reading frame beginning at the first base. V loses 6 bases, J loses 0 bases, and the germline ends lie 12 bases apart.